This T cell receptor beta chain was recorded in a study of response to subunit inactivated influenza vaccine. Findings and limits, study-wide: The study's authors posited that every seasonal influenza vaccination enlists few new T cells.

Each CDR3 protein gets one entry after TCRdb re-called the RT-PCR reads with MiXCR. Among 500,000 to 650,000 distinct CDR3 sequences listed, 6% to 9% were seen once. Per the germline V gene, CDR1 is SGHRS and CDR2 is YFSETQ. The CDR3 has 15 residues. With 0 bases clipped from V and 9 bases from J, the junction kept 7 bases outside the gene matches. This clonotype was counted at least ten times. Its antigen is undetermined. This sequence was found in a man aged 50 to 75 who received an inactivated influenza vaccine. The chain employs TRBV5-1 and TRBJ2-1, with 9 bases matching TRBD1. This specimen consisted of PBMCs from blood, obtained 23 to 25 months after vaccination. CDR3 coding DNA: TGCGCCAGCAGCTTGGAAGGGACAGGGTTTCTTGAGCAGTTCTTC. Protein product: CASSLEGTGFLEQFF. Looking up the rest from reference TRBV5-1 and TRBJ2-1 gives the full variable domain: KAGVTQTPRYLIKTRGQQVTLSCSPISGHRSVSWYQQTPGQGLQFLFEYFSETQRNKGNFPGRFSGRQFSNSRSEMNVSTLELGDSALYLCASSLEGTGFLEQFFGPGTRLTVL.